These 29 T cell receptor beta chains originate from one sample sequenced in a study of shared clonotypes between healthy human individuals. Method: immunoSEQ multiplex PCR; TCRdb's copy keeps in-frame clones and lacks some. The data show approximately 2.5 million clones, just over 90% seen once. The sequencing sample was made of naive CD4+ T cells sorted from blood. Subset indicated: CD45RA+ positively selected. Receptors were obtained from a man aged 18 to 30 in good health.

CDR3 residues: CASSSSRETWKDTQYF. For the CDR3, the DNA is TGTGCCAGCAGTTCGAGTCGGGAGACATGGAAAGATACGCAGTATTTT. V gene TRBV28 combines with J gene TRBJ2-3, with a tentative D call TRBD2 (6 bases). This CDR3 has 16 residues. Looked up from germline, CDR1 is MDHEN and CDR2 is SYDVKM. The V gene lost 4 bases and the J gene lost 5 bases, with 19 bases spanning the gap.

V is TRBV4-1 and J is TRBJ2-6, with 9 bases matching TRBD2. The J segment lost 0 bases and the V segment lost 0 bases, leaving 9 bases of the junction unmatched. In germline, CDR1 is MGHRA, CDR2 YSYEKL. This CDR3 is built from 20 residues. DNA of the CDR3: TGCGCCAGCAGCCAAGAGTCGGGCGGGGGGGTCGACTCTGGGGCCAACGTCCTGACTTTC. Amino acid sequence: CASSQESGGGVDSGANVLTF.

The CDR3 reads CASSLARASKETQYF. Here the CDR3 DNA reads TGCGCCAGCAGCTTGGCCAGGGCTAGCAAAGAGACCCAGTACTTC. The rearrangement joins TRBV5-1 to TRBJ2-5; D might be TRBD1 or TRBD2, each matching 5 bases. Per the germline V gene, CDR1 is SGHRS and CDR2 is YFSETQ. V gave up 0 bases and J gave up 3 bases, with 12 bases separating them. CDR3 size: 15 residues.

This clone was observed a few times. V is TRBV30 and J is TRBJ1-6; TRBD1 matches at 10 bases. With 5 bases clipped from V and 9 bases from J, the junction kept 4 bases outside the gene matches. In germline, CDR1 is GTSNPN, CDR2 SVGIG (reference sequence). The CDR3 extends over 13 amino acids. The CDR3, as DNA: TGTGCCTGGTCCGGGACAGGGGTTTCACCCCTCCACTTT. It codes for CAWSGTGVSPLHF. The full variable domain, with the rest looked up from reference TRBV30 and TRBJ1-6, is SQTIHQWPATLVQPVGSPLSLECTVEGTSNPNLYWYRQAAGRGLQLLFYSVGIGQISSEVPQNLSASRPQDRQFILSSKKLLLSDSGFYLCAWSGTGVSPLHFGNGTRLTVT.

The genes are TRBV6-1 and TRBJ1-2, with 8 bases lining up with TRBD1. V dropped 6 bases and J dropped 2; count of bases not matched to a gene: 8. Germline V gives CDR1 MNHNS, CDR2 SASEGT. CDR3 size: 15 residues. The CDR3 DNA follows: TGTGCCAGCAGGGATAACAGGGGGGGAAACTATGGCTACACCTTC. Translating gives CASRDNRGGNYGYTF.

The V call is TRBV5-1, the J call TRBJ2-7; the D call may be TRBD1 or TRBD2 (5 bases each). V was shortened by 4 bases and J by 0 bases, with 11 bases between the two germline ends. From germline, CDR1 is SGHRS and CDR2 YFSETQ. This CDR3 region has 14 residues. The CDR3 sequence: CASSQGPGSYEQYF. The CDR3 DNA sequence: TGCGCCAGCAGCCAGGGACCGGGCTCCTACGAGCAGTACTTC.

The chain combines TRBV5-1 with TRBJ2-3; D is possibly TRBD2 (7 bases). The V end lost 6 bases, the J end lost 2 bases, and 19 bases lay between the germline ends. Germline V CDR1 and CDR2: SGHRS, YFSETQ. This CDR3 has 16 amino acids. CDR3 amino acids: CASTSLGGALTDTQYF. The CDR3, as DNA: TGCGCCAGCACCTCCCTTGGGGGGGCGCTCACAGATACGCAGTATTTT.

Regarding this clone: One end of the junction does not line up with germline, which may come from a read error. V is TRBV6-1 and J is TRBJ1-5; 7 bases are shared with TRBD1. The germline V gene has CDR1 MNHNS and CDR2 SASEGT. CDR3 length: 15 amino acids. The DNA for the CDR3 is TGTGCAAGCAACCCCAGAACAGGGGTCAATCAGCCCCAGCATTTT. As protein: CASNPRTGVNQPQHF.

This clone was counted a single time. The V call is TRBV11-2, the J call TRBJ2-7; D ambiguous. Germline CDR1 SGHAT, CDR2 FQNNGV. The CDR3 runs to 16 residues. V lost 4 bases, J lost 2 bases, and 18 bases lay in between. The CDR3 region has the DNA TGTGCCAGCAGCTACAAATCCACCCGAACTACCTACGAGCAGTACTTC. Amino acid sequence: CASSYKSTRTTYEQYF.

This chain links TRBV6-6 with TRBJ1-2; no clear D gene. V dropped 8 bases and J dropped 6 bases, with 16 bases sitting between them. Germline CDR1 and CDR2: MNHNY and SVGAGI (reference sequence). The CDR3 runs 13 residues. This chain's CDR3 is CASSAGSSHGYTF. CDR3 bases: TGTGCCAGCTCAGCGGGGAGCTCCCATGGCTACACCTTC.

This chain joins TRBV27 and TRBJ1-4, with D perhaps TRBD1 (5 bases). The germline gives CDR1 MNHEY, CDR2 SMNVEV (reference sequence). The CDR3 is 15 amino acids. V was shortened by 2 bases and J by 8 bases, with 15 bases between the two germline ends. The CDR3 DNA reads TGTGCCAGCAGTTTAAGAGGGACTTATGGGGAAAAACTGTTTTTT. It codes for CASSLRGTYGEKLFF.

CDR3 amino acids: CASSSLAGGYYEQYF. CDR3 in DNA: TGTGCCAGCAGTTCACTAGCGGGGGGTTACTACGAGCAGTACTTC. The chain is built from TRBV6-5 and TRBJ2-7; 12 nucleotides line up with TRBD2. CDR1 is MNHEY, CDR2 SVGAGI, per germline. The CDR3 runs 15 residues. V gave up 4 bases and J gave up 3 bases; unmatched junction bases: 4.

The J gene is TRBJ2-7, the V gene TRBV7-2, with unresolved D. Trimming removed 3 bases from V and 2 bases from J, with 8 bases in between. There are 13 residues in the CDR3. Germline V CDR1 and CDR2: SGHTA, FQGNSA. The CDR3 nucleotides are TGTGCCAGCAGCTTTGGCAGCCCCTACGAGCAGTACTTC. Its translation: CASSFGSPYEQYF. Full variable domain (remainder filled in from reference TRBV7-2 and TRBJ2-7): GAGVSQSPSNKVTEKGKDVELRCDPISGHTALYWYRQSLGQGLEFLIYFQGNSAPDKSGLPSDRFSAERTGGSVSTLTIQRTQQEDSAVYLCASSFGSPYEQYFGPGTRLTVT.

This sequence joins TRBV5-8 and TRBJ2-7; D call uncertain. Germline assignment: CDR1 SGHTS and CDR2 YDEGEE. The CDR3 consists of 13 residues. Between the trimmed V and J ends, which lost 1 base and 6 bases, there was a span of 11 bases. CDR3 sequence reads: CASSLFGGGEQYF. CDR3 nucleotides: TGTGCCAGCAGCTTGTTTGGCGGCGGCGAGCAGTACTTC.

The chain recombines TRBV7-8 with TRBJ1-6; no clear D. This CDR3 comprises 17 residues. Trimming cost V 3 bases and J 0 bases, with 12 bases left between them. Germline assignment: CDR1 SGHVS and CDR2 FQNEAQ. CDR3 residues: CASSFMNGGSYNSPLHF. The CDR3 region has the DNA TGTGCCAGCAGCTTTATGAACGGAGGCTCCTATAATTCACCCCTCCACTTT.

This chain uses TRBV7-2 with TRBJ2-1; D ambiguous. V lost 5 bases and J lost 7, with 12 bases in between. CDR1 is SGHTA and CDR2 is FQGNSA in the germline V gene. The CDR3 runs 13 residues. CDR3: CASSTTAANEQFF. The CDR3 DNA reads TGTGCCAGCAGCACTACTGCCGCAAATGAGCAGTTCTTC.

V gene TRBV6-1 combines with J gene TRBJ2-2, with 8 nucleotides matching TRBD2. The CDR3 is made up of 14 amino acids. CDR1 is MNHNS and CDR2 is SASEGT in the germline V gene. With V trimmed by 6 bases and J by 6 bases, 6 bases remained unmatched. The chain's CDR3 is CASRRGGRAGELFF. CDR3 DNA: TGTGCCAGCAGACGGGGGGGCCGCGCCGGGGAGCTGTTTTTT.

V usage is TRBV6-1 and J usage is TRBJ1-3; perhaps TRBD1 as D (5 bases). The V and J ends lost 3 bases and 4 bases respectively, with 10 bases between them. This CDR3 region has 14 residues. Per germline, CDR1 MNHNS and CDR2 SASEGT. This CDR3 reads CASSEREGGNTIYF. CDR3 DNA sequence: TGTGCCAGCAGTGAGAGGGAGGGGGGAAACACCATATATTTT.

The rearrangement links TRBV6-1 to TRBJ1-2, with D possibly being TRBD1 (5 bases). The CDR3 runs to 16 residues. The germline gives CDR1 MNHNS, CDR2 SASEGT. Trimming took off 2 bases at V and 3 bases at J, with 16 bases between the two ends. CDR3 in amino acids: CASSELGRRDDYGYTF. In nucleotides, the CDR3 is TGTGCCAGCAGTGAATTGGGACGGCGAGACGACTATGGCTACACCTTC.

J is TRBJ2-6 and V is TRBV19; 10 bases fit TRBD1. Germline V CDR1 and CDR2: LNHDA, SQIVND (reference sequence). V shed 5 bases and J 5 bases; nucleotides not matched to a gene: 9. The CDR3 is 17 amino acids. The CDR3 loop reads CASSLLPGQGRANVLTF. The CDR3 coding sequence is TGTGCCAGTAGTCTACTCCCGGGACAGGGGAGGGCCAACGTCCTGACTTTC.

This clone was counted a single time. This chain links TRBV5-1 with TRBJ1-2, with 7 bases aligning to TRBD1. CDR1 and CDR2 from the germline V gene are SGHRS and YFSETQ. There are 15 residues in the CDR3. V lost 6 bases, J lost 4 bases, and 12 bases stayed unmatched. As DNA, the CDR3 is TGCGCCAGCACCTCATCGACAGGGAACGCCTATGGCTACACCTTC. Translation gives CASTSSTGNAYGYTF.

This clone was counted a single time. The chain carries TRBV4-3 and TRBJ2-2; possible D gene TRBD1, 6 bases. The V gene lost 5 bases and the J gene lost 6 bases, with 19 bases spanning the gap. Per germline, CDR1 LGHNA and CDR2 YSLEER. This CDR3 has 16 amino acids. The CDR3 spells CASSSRAVAGAGELFF. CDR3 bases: TGCGCCAGCAGCTCACGCGCTGTGGCAGGGGCCGGGGAGCTGTTTTTT.

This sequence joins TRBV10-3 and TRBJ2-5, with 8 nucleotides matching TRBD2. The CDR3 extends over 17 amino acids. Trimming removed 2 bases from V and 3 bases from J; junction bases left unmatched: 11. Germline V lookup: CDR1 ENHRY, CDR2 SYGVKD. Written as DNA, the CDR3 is TGTGCCATCAGTGAGGACGAGCGGGAGTGGGGGAAAGAGACCCAGTACTTC. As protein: CAISEDEREWGKETQYF.

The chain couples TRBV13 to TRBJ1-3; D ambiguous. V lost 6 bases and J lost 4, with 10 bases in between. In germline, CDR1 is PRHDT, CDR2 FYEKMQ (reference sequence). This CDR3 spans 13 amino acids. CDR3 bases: TGTGCCAGCAGTCCGTTTCGGGGAAACACCATATATTTT. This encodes CASSPFRGNTIYF.

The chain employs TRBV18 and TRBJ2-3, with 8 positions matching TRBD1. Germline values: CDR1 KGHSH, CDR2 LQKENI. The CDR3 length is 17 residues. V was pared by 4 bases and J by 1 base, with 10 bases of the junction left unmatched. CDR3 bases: TGTGCCAGCTCACTAGGGACAGGCCGGGGAGGCACAGATACGCAGTATTTT. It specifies CASSLGTGRGGTDTQYF.

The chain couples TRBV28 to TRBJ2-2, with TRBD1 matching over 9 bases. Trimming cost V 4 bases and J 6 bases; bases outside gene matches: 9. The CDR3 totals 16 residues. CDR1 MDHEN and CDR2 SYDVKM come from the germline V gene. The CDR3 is CASSSSGQGTPGELFF. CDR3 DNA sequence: TGTGCCAGCAGTTCCTCGGGACAGGGAACCCCCGGGGAGCTGTTTTTT.

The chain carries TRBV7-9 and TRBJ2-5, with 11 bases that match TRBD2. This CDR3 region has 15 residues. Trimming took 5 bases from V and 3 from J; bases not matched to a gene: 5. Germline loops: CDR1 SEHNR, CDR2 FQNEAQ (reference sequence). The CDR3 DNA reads TGTGCCAGCAGCGTACTAGCGGGAGTAAAAGAGACCCAGTACTTC. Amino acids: CASSVLAGVKETQYF.

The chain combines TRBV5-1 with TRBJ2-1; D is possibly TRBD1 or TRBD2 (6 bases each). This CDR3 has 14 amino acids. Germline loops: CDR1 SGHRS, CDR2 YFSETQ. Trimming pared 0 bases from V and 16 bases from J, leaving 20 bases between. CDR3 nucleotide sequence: TGCGCCAGCAGCTTGGCCCCGGACACGGAGGGGGAATTCTTC. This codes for CASSLAPDTEGEFF. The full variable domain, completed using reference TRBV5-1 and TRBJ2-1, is KAGVTQTPRYLIKTRGQQVTLSCSPISGHRSVSWYQQTPGQGLQFLFEYFSETQRNKGNFPGRFSGRQFSNSRSEMNVSTLELGDSALYLCASSLAPDTEGEFFGPGTRLTVL.

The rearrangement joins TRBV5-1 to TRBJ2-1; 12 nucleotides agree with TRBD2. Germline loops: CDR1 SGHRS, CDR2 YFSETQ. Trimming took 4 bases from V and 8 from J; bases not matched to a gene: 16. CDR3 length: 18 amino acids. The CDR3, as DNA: TGCGCCAGCAGCCGCAGGACTAGCGGGGAACAGGGGGGCCATGAGCAGTTCTTC. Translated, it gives CASSRRTSGEQGGHEQFF. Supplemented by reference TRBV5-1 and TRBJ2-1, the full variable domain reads KAGVTQTPRYLIKTRGQQVTLSCSPISGHRSVSWYQQTPGQGLQFLFEYFSETQRNKGNFPGRFSGRQFSNSRSEMNVSTLELGDSALYLCASSRRTSGEQGGHEQFFGPGTRLTVL.